This T cell receptor (beta chain) was sequenced during a study of lymphopenia after photon versus proton radiotherapy. Per the germline V gene, CDR1 is MDHEN and CDR2 is SYDVKM. The V end was cut by 5 bases, the J end by 6 bases, with 17 bases between. This CDR3 spans 15 amino acids. Clones were read by immunoSEQ multiplex PCR, and TCRdb kept only the in-frame ones, dropping some. The sample holds more than 45,000 clones, approximately 84% seen once. The sample in question was peripheral blood, obtained from a patient treated with proton-based radiotherapy. This clonotype was sampled from a man in his 60s with pancreatic cancer. The chain uses TRBV28 and TRBJ2-1; D remains ambiguous. CDR3 nucleotide sequence: TGTGCCAGCAGTGACCCATCATCAGGTGGCAATGAGCAGTTCTTC. This encodes CASSDPSSGGNEQFF.